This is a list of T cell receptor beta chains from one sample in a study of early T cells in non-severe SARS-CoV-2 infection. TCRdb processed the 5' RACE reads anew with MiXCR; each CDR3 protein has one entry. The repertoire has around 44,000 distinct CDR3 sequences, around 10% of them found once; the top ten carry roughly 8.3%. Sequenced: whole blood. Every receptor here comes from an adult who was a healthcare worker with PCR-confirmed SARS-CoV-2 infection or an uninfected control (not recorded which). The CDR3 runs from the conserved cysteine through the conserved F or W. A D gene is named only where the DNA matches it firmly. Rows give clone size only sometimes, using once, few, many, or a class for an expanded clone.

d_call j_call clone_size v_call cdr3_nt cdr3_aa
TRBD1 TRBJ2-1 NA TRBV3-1 TGTGCCAGCAGCCAAGATTGGGACAGGGTGAGAAATGAGCAGTTCTTC CASSQDWDRVRNEQFF
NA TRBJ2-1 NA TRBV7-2 TGTGCCAGCAGCCCAAGCGGAGCTTACAATGAGCAGTTCTTC CASSPSGAYNEQFF
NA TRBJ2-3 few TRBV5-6 TGTGCCAGCAGCTTGGTCCAGGGAGCGCAGTATTTT CASSLVQGAQYF
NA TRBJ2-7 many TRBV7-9 TGTGCCAGCAGCTCCGTAAGACTAGAGGATTTCTACGAGCAGTACTTC CASSSVRLEDFYEQYF
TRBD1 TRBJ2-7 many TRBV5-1 TGCGCCAGCAGCACGGACAGGGGATCGGACGAGCAGTACTTC CASSTDRGSDEQYF
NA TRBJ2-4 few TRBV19 TGTGCCAGTAGTATTGAAGTGGGACTGGCCAAAAACATTCAGTACTTC CASSIEVGLAKNIQYF
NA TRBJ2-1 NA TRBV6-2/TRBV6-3 TGTGCCAGCAGTTACCCCACTAGCTTGGGTGAGCAGTTCTTC CASSYPTSLGEQFF
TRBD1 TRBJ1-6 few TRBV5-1 TGCGCCAGCAGCGCGACAGGGGGGAATTCACCCCTCCACTTT CASSATGGNSPLHF
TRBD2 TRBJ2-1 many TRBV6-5 TGTGCCAGCAGCCTAGCGGACTCTTACAATGAGCAGTTCTTC CASSLADSYNEQFF
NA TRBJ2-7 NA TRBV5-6 TGTGCCAGCAAAGAGTTACTCTCCTACGAGCAGTACTTC CASKELLSYEQYF
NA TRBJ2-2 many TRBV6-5 TGTGCCAGCAGTTACTGGAGGGGTTCCGGGGAGCTGTTTTTT CASSYWRGSGELFF
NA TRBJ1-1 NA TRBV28 TGTGCCACCCTACAGGCCTTGAACACTGAAGCTTTCTTT CATLQALNTEAFF
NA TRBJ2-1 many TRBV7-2 TGTGCCAGCAGCTTAGCAGGGGACTACAATGAGCAGTTCTTC CASSLAGDYNEQFF
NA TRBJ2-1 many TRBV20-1 TGCAGTGCCCCGGGACTCAGATACAATGAGCAGTTCTTC CSAPGLRYNEQFF
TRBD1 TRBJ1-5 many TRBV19 TGTGCCAGTAGGAAATCGGGACAGGGCTACCAGCCCCAGCATTTT CASRKSGQGYQPQHF
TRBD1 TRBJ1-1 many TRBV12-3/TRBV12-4 TGTGCCAGCAGTTCGGGGGACAGGGGGCCCCGCTTAGAAGCTTTCTTT CASSSGDRGPRLEAFF
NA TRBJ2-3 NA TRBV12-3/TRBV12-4 TGTGCCAGCAGTTCTTTTGGGGGGAGGAACACAGATACGCAGTATTTT CASSSFGGRNTDTQYF
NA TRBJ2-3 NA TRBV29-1 TGCAGCGCGGGACGCGCGGCAGATACGCAGTATTTT CSAGRAADTQYF
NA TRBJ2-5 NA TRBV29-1 TGCAGCGCGACTAGTGGGGAGACCCAGTACTTC CSATSGETQYF
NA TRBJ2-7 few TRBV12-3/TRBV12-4 TGTGCCAGCCAGAACCAGGGGTACGAGCAGTACTTC CASQNQGYEQYF
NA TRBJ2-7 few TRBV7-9 TGTGCCAGCAGCTTAGACACAACCACCTACGAGCAGTACTTC CASSLDTTTYEQYF
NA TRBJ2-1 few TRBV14 TGTGCCAGCAGCCAGAATACAGGGTGGTCCTACAATGAGCAGTTCTTC CASSQNTGWSYNEQFF
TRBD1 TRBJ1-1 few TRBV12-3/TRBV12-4 TGTGCCAGCAGCACCCCGGACAGGGCTAACACTGAAGCTTTCTTT CASSTPDRANTEAFF
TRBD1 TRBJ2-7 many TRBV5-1 TGCGCCAGCAGCACTGACAGGGGTCTTACCGAAGGGGACTACGAGCAGTACTTC CASSTDRGLTEGDYEQYF
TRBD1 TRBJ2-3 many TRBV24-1 TGTGCCACCAGGGGACAGGACGTGACAGATACGCAGTATTTT CATRGQDVTDTQYF
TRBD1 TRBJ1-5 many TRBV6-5 TGTGCCAGCAGTTACTCAGGGGGCCGGCAGCCCCAGCATTTT CASSYSGGRQPQHF
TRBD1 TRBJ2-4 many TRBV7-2 TGTGCCAGCAGCACCCAGACAGGGGGGCAAAACATTCAGTACTTC CASSTQTGGQNIQYF
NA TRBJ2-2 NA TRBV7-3 TGTGCCAGCAGCTCGCTGAACACCGGGGAGCTGTTTTTT CASSSLNTGELFF
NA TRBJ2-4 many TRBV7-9 TGTGCCAGCAGCCAACGTAAGGGGGAGAACGAAAACATTCAGTACTTC CASSQRKGENENIQYF
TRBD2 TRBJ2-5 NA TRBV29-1 TGCAGCGCGACCCTTAGCGGGACGAGTGAGACCCAGTACTTC CSATLSGTSETQYF
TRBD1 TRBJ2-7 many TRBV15 TGTGCCACCAGCAGACCTCTTAGGGACAGGGACAGAGCCTACGAGCAGTACTTC CATSRPLRDRDRAYEQYF